This T cell receptor (beta chain) appears in the sequencing data of a study of cytomegalovirus exposure and HLA in healthy donors. After removal of 8 bases from V and 5 bases from J, the junction contained 4 bases not matched to a gene. CDR1 is LNHDA and CDR2 is SQIVND in the germline V gene (reference sequence). CDR3 size: 13 residues. Primers for the PCR totalled 60 Vbeta and 13 Jbeta. The assay was immunoSEQ multiplex PCR, and TCRdb's table has in-frame clones only and misses some. Among around 90,000 clones listed, approximately 80% were seen once. The clonotype originates from a man aged 25 to 40 in good health and CMV-seronegative. This chain joins TRBV19 and TRBJ1-4; 8 bases match TRBD1. Sequencing was done on a sample of PBMCs. In nucleotides, the CDR3 is TGTGCCAGTCGGACAGGGCGAAATGAAAAACTGTTTTTT. Translated, it gives CASRTGRNEKLFF.